This T cell receptor (beta chain) was sequenced for a study of Graves' ophthalmopathy and Graves' hyperthyroidism. Overall study results and limits: Most thyroid clonotypes expanded beyond 0.001 frequency were also found in blood.

For this clonotype: Its cognate antigen is unknown.

The germline V gene encodes CDR1 MNHEY and CDR2 SVGAGI. V lost 1 base, J lost 0 bases, and 7 bases lay in between. CDR3 length equals 14 residues. Investigators amplified TCR beta CDR3 regions from RNA transcripts. An initial RT-PCR round employing HTBI primers preceded a second-round multiplex PCR. TCRdb reprocessed the multiplex PCR reads with MiXCR, giving one entry per CDR3 protein. The table has some 410,000 distinct CDR3 sequences, around 21% seen once. The specimen was peripheral blood. The genes are TRBV6-5 and TRBJ2-7; D not resolved. The origin of this receptor is a woman between 18 and 30 years old with stable Graves' hyperthyroidism. The CDR3 region is CASSYFGNSYEQYF. The DNA of the CDR3 is TGTGCCAGCAGTTACTTCGGAAACTCCTACGAGCAGTACTTC.